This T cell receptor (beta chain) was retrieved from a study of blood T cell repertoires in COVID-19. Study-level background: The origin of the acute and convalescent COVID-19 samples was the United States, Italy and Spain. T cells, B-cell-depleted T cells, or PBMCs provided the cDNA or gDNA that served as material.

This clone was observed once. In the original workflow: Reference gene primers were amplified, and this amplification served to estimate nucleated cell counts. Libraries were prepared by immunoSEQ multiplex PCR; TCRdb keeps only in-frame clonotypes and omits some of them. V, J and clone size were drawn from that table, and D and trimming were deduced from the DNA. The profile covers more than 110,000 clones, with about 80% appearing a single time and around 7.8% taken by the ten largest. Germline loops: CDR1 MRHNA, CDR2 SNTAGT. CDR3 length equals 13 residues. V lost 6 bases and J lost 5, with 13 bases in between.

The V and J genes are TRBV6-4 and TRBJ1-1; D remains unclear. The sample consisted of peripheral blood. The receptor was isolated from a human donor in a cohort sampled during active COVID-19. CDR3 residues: CASSLDFGTEAFF. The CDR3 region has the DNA TGTGCCAGCAGCCTTGACTTTGGGACTGAAGCTTTCTTT.